A single sample gave rise to the 8 T cell receptor beta chains below, sequenced in a study of CXCR3-negative and CXCR3-positive naive CD8 T cells. These TCRs are of unknown antigen specificity. Study-wide results and limits: Greater hydrophobicity was found in TRB CDR3s of CXCR3-positive naive cells than of CXCR3-negative naive cells.

Through 5' RACE with UMI labels, the TRB cDNA libraries were prepared. Each CDR3 protein gets one entry in TCRdb, which reprocessed the 5' RACE reads and gives no DNA. The sample totals under 6,000 distinct CDR3 sequences. Sequenced material: naive CXCR3+ CD8+ T cells from blood. Subset specified: CD45RO-CCR7+CD27+CD95- naive CD8+ T cells expressing CXCR3 (TNR3+). Every receptor here comes from a human donor in good health. Some clones in this sample may be carry-over from other donors' samples.

The chain links TRBV20-1 to TRBJ2-3; the TCRdb D gene call, TRBD1, has no DNA to confirm it. The germline gives CDR1 DFQATT, CDR2 SNEGSKA (reference sequence). CDR3 size: 15 residues. The CDR3 loop is CSATPSDRAADTQYF.

The chain links TRBV4-2 to TRBJ2-1; there is no DNA to check the TCRdb D call of TRBD1. CDR1 is LGHNA, CDR2 YNFKEQ, per germline. The CDR3 has 15 residues. The CDR3 sequence is CASSQDAGTYNEQFF.

This clonotype is called medium-sized (0.01 to 0.1%) based on its frequency. The chain has TRBV29-1 and TRBJ1-1. The germline CDR1 and CDR2 sequences are SQVTM and ANQGSEA. The CDR3 covers 14 residues. The CDR3 protein is CSVEERVGITEAFF.

The chain uses TRBV29-1 and TRBJ2-7; TCRdb lists TRBD2, though no DNA is available to test this call. This CDR3 comprises 14 residues. Germline V gives CDR1 SQVTM, CDR2 ANQGSEA. The CDR3 sequence is CSVKQGLREDEQYF.

J is TRBJ2-1 and V is TRBV12-3 or TRBV12-4; TCRdb gives TRBD1 as the D gene, but with no DNA this cannot be confirmed. CDR3 size: 12 residues. CDR3 region: CASSLTGNEQFF.

The V and J genes are TRBV5-1 and TRBJ2-1; the D call from TCRdb, TRBD1, cannot be confirmed without DNA. The CDR3 contains 13 residues. Per the germline V gene, CDR1 is SGHRS and CDR2 is YFSETQ. The CDR3 sequence is CASSLETDNEQFF.

This clonotype is identified as medium-sized from frequency. The chain carries TRBV29-1 and TRBJ2-7. This CDR3 has 11 residues. From germline, CDR1 is SQVTM and CDR2 ANQGSEA. The CDR3 spells CSATGAYEQYF.

The J gene is TRBJ2-7, the V gene TRBV21-1; TCRdb outputs TRBD1, but without DNA this stays unchecked. TRBV21-1 is recorded as a pseudogene. This CDR3 is 14 amino acids long. The CDR3 sequence: CASSNCSQGNEQYF.